This record looks at one TCR beta chain sequence and its context. Antigen specificity is unknown. This entry is derived from a study of Ad26.COV2.S vaccination and SARS-CoV-2 variants. Study-wide background: Donor had been placed in the Ad26.COV2.S arm of the COV1001 trial. By the intramuscular route, Ad26.COV2.S was given once, or twice 56 days apart. General study findings and limits: It is possible that the TCR breadth and depth analyses underestimated the total T cell responses.

Treatment given: some 20 received Ad26.COV2.S at low or high dose, single or two shots; 5 received placebo; per-sample allocation not given. Sampling occurred on day 63 after the first vaccine or placebo injection. Its platform was an Ad26 vector, and its expressed antigen was Wuhan-strain SARS-CoV-2 spike. Losses at the gene ends were 5 bases for V and 10 bases for J; bases not matched to a gene: 7. Looked up from germline, CDR1 is SGHTA and CDR2 is FQGNSA. The CDR3 extends over 15 amino acids. Method: immunoSEQ multiplex PCR; TCRdb's copy keeps in-frame clones and lacks some. The sample lists 300,000 to 350,000 clones; about 88% were seen once.

The sequencing used peripheral blood, collected in a trial of Ad26.COV2.S vaccine versus placebo. This receptor was taken from a person between 18 and 59 years old who received the Ad26.COV2.S COVID-19 vaccine or a placebo. This sequence joins TRBV7-2 and TRBJ1-6, with 11 nucleotides matching TRBD1. CDR3 amino acids: CASSQRTGGLSPLHF. The CDR3 nucleotides are TGTGCCAGCAGCCAACGGACAGGGGGCCTATCACCCCTCCACTTT.